A selection of T cell receptor beta chains follows, all from one sample in a study of shared clonotypes between healthy human individuals. TCRdb keeps only in-frame clones here, not all; method: immunoSEQ multiplex PCR. The sample yields about 1.1 million clones, about 72% seen once. The sample was memory CD4+ T cells from PBMCs. The receptors derive from a man between 18 and 35 years old in good health. Some clones in this sample may be carry-over from other donors' samples. Each CDR3 is given with its conserved first and last residue. Fields, in order: D gene, J gene, clone size, V gene, CDR3 protein, CDR3 DNA. D genes are given only for firm matches. Not all rows give a size; the values are once, few, many and, for expanded clones, a class.

>-|TRBJ1-6|-|TRBV30
CAWSVSGAPKDSPLHF
TGTGCCTGGAGTGTATCAGGGGCCCCTAAAGATTCACCCCTCCACTTT
>-|TRBJ1-4|-|TRBV6-6
CASSPGNPNEKLFF
TGTGCCAGCAGTCCGGGGAATCCCAATGAAAAACTGTTTTTT
>TRBD2|TRBJ2-5|-|TRBV5-6
CASSPSGGRGETQYF
TGTGCCAGCAGCCCCTCGGGGGGGCGCGGGGAGACCCAGTACTTC
>TRBD1|TRBJ1-5|-|TRBV19
CASKKTGTGFNQPQHF
TGTGCCAGTAAGAAGACTGGGACAGGATTTAATCAGCCCCAGCATTTT
>-|TRBJ1-1|-|TRBV7-3
CASSRDSVTEAFF
TGTGCCAGCAGCCGAGATTCTGTAACTGAAGCTTTCTTT
>-|TRBJ2-7|few|TRBV29-1
CSVEEGDYEQYF
TGCAGCGTTGAAGAAGGTGACTACGAGCAGTACTTC
>TRBD1|TRBJ2-2|-|TRBV7-3
CASSLIGDRAGELFF
TGTGCCAGCAGCTTAATAGGGGACAGGGCCGGGGAGCTGTTTTTT
>-|TRBJ1-5|-|TRBV6-5
CASSYSRDQPQHF
TGTGCCAGCAGTTACTCCAGGGATCAGCCCCAGCATTTT
>TRBD1|TRBJ2-1|-|TRBV5-1
CASSLKQGASLSYNEQFF
TGCGCCAGCAGCTTGAAACAGGGGGCATCCCTTTCCTACAATGAGCAGTTCTTC
>TRBD1|TRBJ1-1|-|TRBV25-1
CASSTRDRDLEAFF
TGTGCCAGCAGTACCCGGGACAGGGATTTGGAAGCTTTCTTT
>-|TRBJ1-5|few|TRBV18
CASSPQPQGQPQHF
TGTGCCAGCTCACCCCAACCCCAGGGTCAGCCCCAGCATTTT
>TRBD1|TRBJ1-4|-|TRBV7-8
CASRDGTGMLGEKLFF
TGTGCCAGCAGAGATGGGACAGGGATGTTGGGTGAAAAACTGTTTTTT
>TRBD2|TRBJ2-7|once|TRBV18
CASSATGGGSYEQYF
TGTGCCAGCTCAGCAACTGGGGGGGGATCCTACGAGCAGTACTTC
>TRBD1|TRBJ2-2|-|TRBV7-9
CASSPPTGGSTGELFF
TGTGCCAGCAGCCCTCCGACAGGGGGCTCCACCGGGGAGCTGTTTTTT
>-|TRBJ1-1|-|TRBV20-1
CSANKREAFF
TGCAGTGCTAACAAAAGGGAAGCTTTCTTT
>-|TRBJ1-1|-|TRBV14
CASSQEGQILNTEAFF
TGTGCCAGCAGCCAAGAAGGACAGATTCTGAACACTGAAGCTTTCTTT
>-|TRBJ2-1|-|TRBV5-1
CASSLLPSVIEQFF
TGCGCCAGCAGCTTGCTTCCTAGCGTCATTGAGCAGTTCTTC
>-|TRBJ2-3|-|TRBV9
CASSVADGSTDTQYF
TGTGCCAGCAGCGTAGCTGACGGAAGCACAGATACGCAGTATTTT
>TRBD1|TRBJ2-7|-|TRBV9
CASSVESTGAYEQYF
TGTGCCAGCAGCGTAGAGTCGACAGGGGCCTACGAGCAGTACTTC
>-|TRBJ1-1|once|TRBV27
CASSLRLVNTEAFF
TGTGCCAGCAGTTTAAGACTGGTGAACACTGAAGCTTTCTTT
>-|TRBJ1-1|few|TRBV9
CASSAFGQSNTEAFF
TGTGCCAGCAGCGCGTTTGGACAGTCGAACACTGAAGCTTTCTTT
>-|TRBJ1-2|once|TRBV6-5
CASTYGGLNGYTF
TGTGCCAGCACCTACGGAGGGTTGAACGGCTACACCTTC
>-|TRBJ2-7|-|TRBV5-1
CASSFQDTADEQYF
TGCGCCAGCAGCTTCCAGGACACGGCCGACGAGCAGTACTTC
>-|TRBJ2-3|-|TRBV29-1
CSVVGTDTQYF
TGCAGCGTTGTGGGTACAGATACGCAGTATTTT
>TRBD1|TRBJ1-1|few|TRBV23-1
CASRGQGLVVAEAFF
TGCGCCAGCAGGGGACAGGGGCTGGTGGTCGCTGAAGCTTTCTTT
>TRBD1|TRBJ2-7|-|TRBV4-3
CASSQDHGQGSYEQYF
TGCGCCAGCAGCCAAGACCACGGACAGGGTTCCTACGAGCAGTACTTC
>-|TRBJ1-6|-|TRBV6-6
CASNQGGSPLHF
TGTGCCAGCAATCAAGGGGGATCACCCCTCCACTTT
>-|TRBJ2-7|once|TRBV7-9
CASSFRSTYEQYF
TGTGCCAGCAGCTTCCGGTCTACCTACGAGCAGTACTTC
>-|TRBJ2-5|-|TRBV28
CASSLGQGGETQYF
TGTGCCAGCAGTTTAGGGCAGGGGGGAGAGACCCAGTACTTC
>-|TRBJ2-1|-|TRBV5-1
CASSLSVMAYNEQFF
TGCGCCAGCAGCTTGTCCGTAATGGCCTACAATGAGCAGTTCTTC
>TRBD2|TRBJ2-2|-|TRBV4-3
CASSPRLARSGELFF
TGCGCCAGCAGCCCTAGACTAGCTCGGAGCGGGGAGCTGTTTTTT
>TRBD1|TRBJ2-7|once|TRBV10-1
CASSDSTGRGQYF
TGCGCCAGCAGTGATTCGACAGGGCGAGGGCAGTACTTC
>TRBD1|TRBJ2-1|-|TRBV5-6
CASSTPGQGANNEQFF
TGTGCCAGCAGCACTCCGGGACAGGGGGCCAACAATGAGCAGTTCTTC
>TRBD2|TRBJ2-1|-|TRBV10-1
CASSAWTSGEDEQFF
TGCGCCAGCAGTGCCTGGACTAGCGGCGAGGATGAGCAGTTCTTC
>-|TRBJ2-1|-|TRBV28
CASSFGPYNEQFF
TGTGCCAGCAGTTTCGGGCCTTACAATGAGCAGTTCTTC
>TRBD1|TRBJ1-5|-|TRBV28
CASSLDRGNQPQHF
TGTGCCAGCAGCCTGGACAGGGGCAACCAGCCCCAGCATTTT
>-|TRBJ2-6|once|TRBV6-5
CASRDGGSGANVLTF
TGTGCCAGCAGGGACGGAGGCTCTGGGGCCAACGTCCTGACTTTC
>-|TRBJ2-7|-|TRBV19
CASSQGNSYEQYF
TGTGCCAGTAGCCAAGGGAATAGCTACGAGCAGTACTTC
>-|TRBJ2-2|-|TRBV5-1
CASSFPRGSGTGELFF
TGCGCCAGCAGCTTCCCGAGAGGGAGCGGGACCGGGGAGCTGTTTTTT
>-|TRBJ2-1|-|TRBV2
CASSTPKGSYNEQFF
TGTGCCAGCAGTACCCCTAAGGGCTCCTACAATGAGCAGTTCTTC